These T cell receptor beta chains were read from a single sample in a study of CD8 T cells in ankylosing spondylitis. One entry per CDR3 protein, called by TCRdb with MiXCR from the 5' RACE reads. The sample consists of 200,000 to 300,000 distinct CDR3 sequences, more than 9% of them appearing once. Sequencing was performed on blood, either unsorted or a sorted T cell fraction (not recorded which). The origin of the receptors is a male donor with ankylosing spondylitis or in good health (not recorded which). Both conserved end residues are part of each CDR3. The D gene is left open where the match is weak. Clone size is not always given. Where it is, it says once, few, many or a class for expanded clones.

j_call clone_size v_call d_call cdr3_nt cdr3_aa
TRBJ1-5 many TRBV27 - TGTGCCAGCAGTTCCCGGGCGTTTAGCAATCAGCCCCAGCATTTT CASSSRAFSNQPQHF
TRBJ2-5 many TRBV5-1 - TGCGCCAGCAGCTTAAGAACCGGGACAAAAGAGACCCAGTACTTC CASSLRTGTKETQYF
TRBJ2-1 many TRBV10-3 TRBD2 TGTGCCATCAGTGGGGGACTAGCGGGAGTTGGTTCCTACAATGAGCAGTTCTTC CAISGGLAGVGSYNEQFF
TRBJ2-3 many TRBV5-1 - TGCGCCAGCAGCTTGGATGGGAGCACAGATACGCAGTATTTT CASSLDGSTDTQYF
TRBJ1-2 many TRBV20-1 - TGCAGTGCCAGACAGGCTACTAACTATGGCTACACCTTC CSARQATNYGYTF
TRBJ2-3 many TRBV5-6 - TGTGCCAGCAGCTTGAAGGCCAGTCCAGATACGCAGTATTTT CASSLKASPDTQYF
TRBJ2-1 many TRBV24-1 - TGTGCCACCAGTGACTCAGGGTCCCTCGGACAACAGTTCTTC CATSDSGSLGQQFF
TRBJ2-3 many TRBV14 - TGTGCCAGCAGCCAACTCATTTCGTGGCGGGGAGGCACAGATACGCAGTATTTT CASSQLISWRGGTDTQYF
TRBJ2-7 - TRBV7-2 - TGTGCCAGCAGCTTAGGAGTAGAAAACGAGCAGTACTTC CASSLGVENEQYF
TRBJ2-3 - TRBV27 TRBD2 TGTGCCAGCAGTCCCGCGGGTAGCGGGATCCCAGATACGCAGTATTTT CASSPAGSGIPDTQYF
TRBJ1-1 many TRBV27 - TGTGCCAGCGGCTCTCAGGGGTTGGACACTGAAGCTTTCTTT CASGSQGLDTEAFF
TRBJ2-7 many TRBV5-1 TRBD1 TGCGCCAGCAGCTCGAGGACAGGCTCTTACGAGCAGTACTTC CASSSRTGSYEQYF
TRBJ2-1 - TRBV29-1 TRBD2 TGCAGCGTTCGCAGGGATAGCGGGTCGCACAATGAGCAGTTCTTC CSVRRDSGSHNEQFF
TRBJ1-2 - TRBV30 - TGTGCCTGGAGTGTCCAGGTCGCGAGGGGCTACACCTTC CAWSVQVARGYTF
TRBJ2-4 few TRBV12-3/TRBV12-4 - TGTGCCAGCAGTTTGAGATTAGCCAAAAACATTCAGTACTTC CASSLRLAKNIQYF
TRBJ2-1 many TRBV29-1 TRBD2 TGCAGCGCGGGGGGGGGCGCGGCAAATGAGCAGTTCTTC CSAGGGAANEQFF
TRBJ2-1 - TRBV7-9 - TGTGCCGGCAGCTTAGATCCTCTGGGTAATGAGCAGTTCTTC CAGSLDPLGNEQFF
TRBJ2-3 many TRBV20-1 TRBD2 TGCAGTGCGGAATCCGGGACTAGCGGAAAAATCACAGATACGCAGTATTTT CSAESGTSGKITDTQYF
TRBJ1-2 - TRBV15 - TGTGCCACCAGCAGAGATTATGTGGCACGGTATGGCCACACCTTC CATSRDYVARYGHTF
TRBJ1-1 many TRBV10-1 - TGCGCCAGCAGTGAGTCTGTGGACACTGAAGCTTTCTTT CASSESVDTEAFF
TRBJ2-7 - TRBV25-1 - TGTGCCAGCAGTCCAGGACAGAACTACGAGCAGTACTTC CASSPGQNYEQYF
TRBJ2-2 many TRBV12-3/TRBV12-4 - TGTGCCAGCAGTTTCGTAATGGGTACCCGGACCGGGGAGCTGTTTTTT CASSFVMGTRTGELFF
TRBJ2-1 - TRBV7-2 TRBD2 TGTGCCAGCAGCTTAGCGCGGGCTAGCGGGAGGAATGAGCAGTTCTTC CASSLARASGRNEQFF
TRBJ2-3 many TRBV15 - TGTGCCACCAGCCCAGCGGGCGTCAGCACAGATACGCAGTATTTT CATSPAGVSTDTQYF
TRBJ2-1 - TRBV3-1 - TGTGCCAGCAGCCCTGATGGGGTATACAATGAGCAGTTCTTC CASSPDGVYNEQFF
TRBJ2-3 - TRBV11-2 - TGTGCCAGCAGCTTAATGGCAGCCACAGATACGCAGTATTTT CASSLMAATDTQYF
TRBJ1-2 many TRBV6-5 - TGTGCCAGCAGTTCCCCTGAGAACTATGGCTACACCTTC CASSSPENYGYTF
TRBJ2-6 few TRBV15 - TGTGCCACCAGCCGGAGCTCTGGGGCCAACGTCCTGACTTTC CATSRSSGANVLTF
TRBJ2-4 few TRBV7-2 - TGTGCCAGCAGCTTCAGGGCTCTACAAAACATTCAGTACTTC CASSFRALQNIQYF
TRBJ2-5 many TRBV14 TRBD2 TGTGCCAGCCGCACTCGTAGCGGGGCGTACCAAGAGACCCAGTACTTC CASRTRSGAYQETQYF
TRBJ2-7 many TRBV29-1 - TGCAGCGTTGGGGACGGGGCCTACGAGCAGTACTTC CSVGDGAYEQYF
TRBJ1-1 many TRBV12-3/TRBV12-4 - TGTGCCAGCAGGATTGGCACTGAAGCTTTCTTT CASRIGTEAFF
TRBJ2-7 - TRBV7-6 - TGTGCCAGCAGCTTAACCGGGTCGGGATACGAGCAGTACTTC CASSLTGSGYEQYF
TRBJ1-3 many TRBV28 - TGTGCCAGCGCCTTGGGGGGCAGACAGACTATCTCTGGAAACACCATATATTTT CASALGGRQTISGNTIYF
TRBJ1-1 - TRBV29-1 - TGCAGCGTTCTCGAGCGCCGGATGGCCAGTAACACTGAAGCTTTCTTT CSVLERRMASNTEAFF
TRBJ2-3 many TRBV5-6 TRBD2 TGTGCCAGCAGCTGGGGAGGACTAGCGATGCAGTATTTT CASSWGGLAMQYF
TRBJ1-2 - TRBV7-9 - TGTGCCAGCAGCTCACCTAGGGAGAACCGCTATGGCTACACCTTC CASSSPRENRYGYTF
TRBJ1-1 many TRBV2 - TGTGCCAGCAGTGATATGGACACCCCCATGAACACTGAAGCTTTCTTT CASSDMDTPMNTEAFF